The rows below give T cell receptor beta chains drawn from one sample of a study of control samples from healthy donors and cancer patients. This table comes from immunoSEQ multiplex PCR, and its TCRdb copy is limited to in-frame clones, with some not included. This table holds tens of thousands of clones, roughly 93% found once. The material sequenced was PBMCs. These receptor sequences come from a woman in her thirties or forties with lung cancer. The CDR3 runs from the conserved cysteine through the conserved F or W. D genes are given only for firm matches. Size is omitted from some rows. Given values are once, few, many or a class for expanded clones.

j_gene | d_gene | v_gene | abundance | CDR3nt | CDR3aa
TRBJ2-6 | NA | TRBV6-1 | NA | TGTGCCAGCAGTGATTTGGTGGGTGGGGCCAACGTCCTGACTTTC | CASSDLVGGANVLTF
TRBJ2-5 | NA | TRBV2 | NA | TGTGCCAGCAGTGAAGTTTCCCTGGGGGAGACCCAGTACTTC | CASSEVSLGETQYF
TRBJ2-5 | NA | TRBV7-9 | NA | TGTGCCAGCAGCTTAGCGGCCCCTTCGGAGACCCAGTACTTC | CASSLAAPSETQYF
TRBJ1-2 | NA | TRBV19 | NA | TGTGCCAGTAGTATTGGGACAAACCCTAACTATGGCTACACCTTC | CASSIGTNPNYGYTF
TRBJ1-2 | TRBD1 | TRBV9 | NA | TGTGCCAGCAGCGCGACAGGGGCCCCCTATGGCTACACCTTC | CASSATGAPYGYTF
TRBJ2-7 | NA | TRBV6-5 | NA | TGTGCCAGCAGGGGGCCGGGTCCCTACGAGCAGTACTTC | CASRGPGPYEQYF
TRBJ2-7 | NA | TRBV11-3 | NA | TGTGCCAGCGCCGGCTGGCAGGGGGGCTACGAGCAGTACTTC | CASAGWQGGYEQYF
TRBJ2-7 | TRBD1 | TRBV2 | NA | TGTGCCAGCAGTGAAAGAAGGACAGGATCCTACGAGCAGTACTTC | CASSERRTGSYEQYF
TRBJ2-2 | NA | TRBV29-1 | NA | TGCAGCGGAGGATCCGGGGAGCTGTTTTTT | CSGGSGELFF
TRBJ2-3 | TRBD1 | TRBV2 | once | TGTGCCAGCAGTGATTTGGACAGGGAGGTCGAAGATACGCAGTATTTT | CASSDLDREVEDTQYF
TRBJ1-2 | NA | TRBV6-5 | NA | TGTGCCAGCAGTCTCCAGGGGCTCGGCTATGGCTACACCTTC | CASSLQGLGYGYTF
TRBJ2-5 | TRBD1 | TRBV6-5 | NA | TGTGCCAGCAGTCCCTCAGGGGGCTCGACCCAGTACTTC | CASSPSGGSTQYF
TRBJ2-1 | TRBD1 | TRBV5-1 | NA | TGCGCCAGCAGCGAGGGACAGGGCAATGAGCAGTTCTTC | CASSEGQGNEQFF
TRBJ1-3 | NA | TRBV4-1 | NA | TGCGCCAGCAGCCAAGTCCCGGGACTGACTGGAAACACCATATATTTT | CASSQVPGLTGNTIYF
TRBJ1-6 | NA | TRBV19 | NA | TGTGCCAGCTCCCAGACTCTCTCCTATAATTCACCCCTCCACTTT | CASSQTLSYNSPLHF
TRBJ2-7 | TRBD1 | TRBV7-9 | NA | TGTGCCAGCAGTAACCCGGGACAGGGGGAATACGAGCAGTACTTC | CASSNPGQGEYEQYF
TRBJ1-2 | TRBD1 | TRBV6-5 | NA | TGTGCCAGCAGACGACAGGGAGATAACTATGGCTACACCTTC | CASRRQGDNYGYTF
TRBJ1-1 | NA | TRBV2 | once | TGTGCCAGCAGTGATGAAGGGGGGAAGAACACTGAAGCTTTCTTT | CASSDEGGKNTEAFF
TRBJ1-3 | NA | TRBV11-2 | NA | TGTGCCAGCAGTTCTGCGGGGGTGCGGGGAAACACCATATATTTT | CASSSAGVRGNTIYF
TRBJ1-5 | NA | TRBV30 | NA | TGTGCCTGGAGTCCCAAAGGGACCTCTAGCAATCAGCCCCAGCATTTT | CAWSPKGTSSNQPQHF
TRBJ1-2 | NA | TRBV5-4 | NA | TGTGCCAGCAGCCCCAAAAGTCCCCCACATGGCTACACCTTC | CASSPKSPPHGYTF
TRBJ2-1 | NA | TRBV9 | NA | TGTGCCAGCAGCGGTAAAGTTACGAGCTCCTACAATGAGCAGTTCTTC | CASSGKVTSSYNEQFF
TRBJ1-5 | NA | TRBV27 | NA | TGTGCCAGCACCTTTCAGGGAAGCAATCAGCCCCAGCATTTT | CASTFQGSNQPQHF
TRBJ1-2 | NA | TRBV5-1 | NA | TGCGCCAGCAGCTTGGGAAAAGGATTCGATGGCTACACCTTC | CASSLGKGFDGYTF
TRBJ1-2 | NA | TRBV5-1 | NA | TGCGCCAGCAGCTTGGGGGACTCAGGGGGCTACACCTTC | CASSLGDSGGYTF
TRBJ2-7 | NA | TRBV4-1 | NA | TGCGCCAGCAGCCAAGAGCCAGGGCGACCTTCCGAGCAGTACTTC | CASSQEPGRPSEQYF
TRBJ1-2 | NA | TRBV9 | NA | TGTGCCAGCAGCGTAGCTCCAGGTCCTGATGGCTACACCTTC | CASSVAPGPDGYTF